The 24 T cell receptor beta chains in this list originate from one sample, sequenced in a study of graft-versus-host responses after intestinal transplantation (dated by TCRdb to about 2021). The library was made by the immunoSEQ multiplex PCR assay. TCRdb provides this immuneACCESS table in a form limited to in-frame rearrangements. Some clones are lacking; in checked studies, under half of them reflect an unresolved V gene, and why the rest are absent is not known. The sample table shows fewer than 45,000 clones, and around nine tenths are seen once. Of the sample, 4.4% is held by the ten largest clones. The material was PBMCs, obtained 524 days after transplant. The receptors shown here come from a human patient who received an intestinal transplant, so some T cells may come from the graft donor.

Details on this clone: The junction and the germline gene differ at one end; a read error may be behind it. This chain joins TRBV5-3 and TRBJ2-2, with D possibly being TRBD2 (5 bases). TRBV5-3 is reported as an ORF; its role is uncertain. This CDR3 is 13 amino acids long. Written as DNA, the CDR3 is TGTGCCAGCAGCTTGAGGGTCTCCGGGGAGCTGTTTTTT. Amino acid sequence: CASSLRVSGELFF.

The gene calls are TRBV6-5 and TRBJ1-5; D call uncertain. The CDR3 sequence is 13 residues long. CDR1 is MNHEY, CDR2 SVGAGI, per germline. V lost 3 bases and J 5 bases, leaving 8 bases between the germline ends. CDR3 region: CASSYKPDQPQHF. The CDR3 DNA follows: TGTGCCAGCAGTTATAAGCCCGATCAGCCCCAGCATTTT.

The chain combines TRBV9 with TRBJ1-4; D gene uncertain. Germline V gene sequence: CDR1 SGDLS, CDR2 YYNGEE. The V and J ends lost 4 bases and 5 bases respectively, with 18 bases between them. The CDR3 spans 16 residues. The CDR3 protein is CASSPGRGNLNEKLFF. CDR3 sequence (DNA): TGTGCCAGCAGCCCCGGACGGGGTAATTTAAATGAAAAACTGTTTTTT.

This chain uses TRBV9 with TRBJ2-5; D gene unclear. V lost 0 bases and J 0 bases, leaving 15 bases between the germline ends. Germline CDR1 and CDR2: SGDLS and YYNGEE. The CDR3 is 17 residues long. The CDR3 loop is CASSVAGMGSYQETQYF. The CDR3 region has the DNA TGTGCCAGCAGCGTAGCTGGGATGGGTTCGTACCAAGAGACCCAGTACTTC.

CDR3 sequence reads: CASSYSGGKGYEQYF. The CDR3 coding sequence is TGTGCCAGCAGTTACTCAGGAGGGAAGGGCTACGAGCAGTACTTC. The genes are TRBV6-5 and TRBJ2-7; D is perhaps TRBD2 (6 bases). Germline loops: CDR1 MNHEY, CDR2 SVGAGI. The CDR3 loop spans 15 amino acids. Trimming took off 0 bases at V and 3 bases at J, with 12 bases between the two ends.

The V gene is TRBV28, the J gene TRBJ2-5; D might be TRBD1 (6 bases). The J call could be wrong; TRBJ2-7 is a better fit for the DNA end. This CDR3 spans 17 amino acids. Germline lookup yields CDR1 MDHEN and CDR2 SYDVKM. Here the CDR3 reads CASSLTGKDLRGYEQYF. CDR3 DNA sequence: TGTGCCAGCAGTTTAACAGGGAAGGATCTTCGCGGCTACGAGCAGTACTTC.

This rearrangement joins TRBV4-3 to TRBJ2-5; 7 bases are shared with TRBD1. CDR1 and CDR2 from the germline V gene are LGHNA and YSLEER. The CDR3 consists of 15 residues. Trimming cost V 4 bases and J 1 base; bases outside gene matches: 6. The CDR3 reads CASSRYRDSQETQYF. Written as DNA, the CDR3 is TGCGCCAGCAGCCGATACCGGGACAGCCAAGAGACCCAGTACTTC.

J is TRBJ1-3 and V is TRBV9; D unclear. This CDR3 is built from 16 residues. Germline loops: CDR1 SGDLS, CDR2 YYNGEE. Trimming took off 0 bases at V and 0 bases at J, with 10 bases between the two ends. The CDR3 nucleotides are TGTGCCAGCAGCGTAGCGGGAGCGGGCTCTGGAAACACCATATATTTT. It translates to CASSVAGAGSGNTIYF.

This clone showed up just once. The chain uses TRBV27 and TRBJ2-7; D possibly corresponds to TRBD2 (6 bases). Deletions cut 0 bases from V and 0 bases from J, with 15 bases between. This CDR3 is built from 17 residues. CDR1 is MNHEY, CDR2 SMNVEV, per germline (reference sequence). The CDR3 region is CASSLSGSGLSSYEQYF. The CDR3 coding sequence is TGTGCCAGCAGTTTATCGGGGAGCGGGCTAAGCTCCTACGAGCAGTACTTC.

The rearrangement joins TRBV30 to TRBJ1-1, with 9 bases matching TRBD1. This CDR3 has 12 amino acids. With 8 bases clipped from V and 6 bases from J, the junction kept 7 bases outside the gene matches. From germline, CDR1 is GTSNPN and CDR2 SVGIG (reference sequence). As DNA, the CDR3 is TGTGCCGGGACAGGGTCCGGGCCTGAAGCTTTCTTT. Its translation is CAGTGSGPEAFF.

This clone showed up just a few times. This chain connects TRBV19 to TRBJ2-7; D gene unclear. The CDR3 runs 14 residues. Germline values: CDR1 LNHDA, CDR2 SQIVND (reference sequence). The V gene lost 9 bases and the J gene lost 5 bases, with 20 bases spanning the gap. CDR3 sequence reads: CASQIGPSSNEQYF. The CDR3 bases are TGTGCCAGCCAAATCGGGCCCTCGAGCAACGAGCAGTACTTC.

V gene TRBV6-5 combines with J gene TRBJ1-2; no firm D call. The CDR3 totals 14 residues. Deletions cut 5 bases from V and 8 bases from J, with 18 bases between. Germline V gives CDR1 MNHEY, CDR2 SVGAGI. CDR3 sequence reads: CASSPPSTLHGYTF. CDR3 DNA sequence: TGTGCCAGCAGTCCGCCCTCGACACTACACGGCTACACCTTC.

The gene calls are TRBV29-1 and TRBJ2-3; the match to TRBD2 covers 13 bases. Trimming cost V 5 bases and J 4 bases; bases outside gene matches: 3. Looked up from germline, CDR1 is SQVTM and CDR2 is ANQGSEA. The CDR3 is made up of 14 amino acids. The CDR3: CSVTGLAGADTQYF. CDR3 nucleotides: TGCAGCGTTACCGGACTAGCGGGAGCAGATACGCAGTATTTT.

The chain is built from TRBV2 and TRBJ1-4, with a tentative D call TRBD1 (5 bases). Germline assignment: CDR1 SNHLY and CDR2 FYNNEI. This CDR3 has 14 residues. The V gene lost 3 bases and the J gene lost 7 bases, with 12 bases spanning the gap. The CDR3 region is CASSEPGGSEKLFF. The CDR3 DNA reads TGTGCCAGCAGTGAGCCGGGGGGTAGTGAAAAACTGTTTTTT.

This rearrangement joins TRBV5-1 to TRBJ2-5, with 14 bases identical to TRBD2. With V trimmed by 4 bases and J by 4 bases, 9 bases remained unmatched. The CDR3 loop spans 17 amino acids. Per germline, CDR1 SGHRS and CDR2 YFSETQ. The CDR3, as DNA: TGCGCCAGCAGCACCCTGAGACTAGCGGGAGGGACAGAGACCCAGTACTTC. Its translation is CASSTLRLAGGTETQYF.

The chain carries TRBV6-5 and TRBJ1-5; 11 nucleotides agree with TRBD1. Trimming took 7 bases from V and 4 from J; bases not matched to a gene: 6. CDR1 is MNHEY, CDR2 SVGAGI, per germline. CDR3 length equals 15 residues. The CDR3 protein is CASIIGTGGNQPQHF. In DNA form, the CDR3 reads TGTGCCAGCATCATAGGGACAGGGGGGAATCAGCCCCAGCATTTT.

Worth noting for this clone: Distinct nucleotide sequences in the sample also encode this CDR3. The chain employs TRBV7-9 and TRBJ1-5, with 8 nucleotides matching TRBD1. The germline CDR1 and CDR2 sequences are SEHNR and FQNEAQ (reference sequence). This CDR3 region has 18 residues. Trimming cost V 1 base and J 0 bases; bases outside gene matches: 8. CDR3 in amino acids: CASSLETGDPNSNQPQHF. The DNA of the CDR3 is TGTGCCAGCAGCTTAGAGACAGGGGATCCCAATAGCAATCAGCCCCAGCATTTT.

This clone showed up just once. The chain links TRBV7-3 to TRBJ2-3, with D possibly TRBD2 on 6 matching bases. The V end lost 5 bases, the J end lost 1 base, and 7 bases lay between the germline ends. Germline CDR1 reads SGHTA; CDR2 reads FQGTGA. CDR3 length equals 13 residues. In nucleotides, the CDR3 is TGTGCCAGCAGCCGGAGGGGCACAGATACGCAGTATTTT. This encodes CASSRRGTDTQYF.

The chain recombines TRBV4-1 with TRBJ2-4; D call uncertain. The germline CDR1 and CDR2 sequences are MGHRA and YSYEKL. V lost 0 bases to trimming and J lost 0 bases, with 6 bases between them. The CDR3 is 15 residues long. CDR3 bases: TGCGCCAGCAGCCAAGAAAGCCTAGCCAAAAACATTCAGTACTTC. Amino acid sequence: CASSQESLAKNIQYF.

The chain carries TRBV19 and TRBJ2-7; TRBD1 might be the D (5 bases). CDR3 length: 13 residues. V was pared by 4 bases and J by 3 bases, with 10 bases between. Germline CDR1 and CDR2: LNHDA and SQIVND (reference sequence). CDR3 protein: CASSTAGRYEQYF. Here the CDR3 DNA reads TGTGCCAGTAGTACGGCAGGGCGCTACGAGCAGTACTTC.

The rearrangement links TRBV7-6 to TRBJ2-7; possibly TRBD2 for D (5 bases). The CDR3 extends over 13 amino acids. Germline values: CDR1 SGHVS, CDR2 FNYEAQ. The V end lost 2 bases, the J end lost 5 bases, and 10 bases lay between the germline ends. CDR3 sequence reads: CASSLSEGNEQYF. In DNA form, the CDR3 reads TGTGCCAGCAGCTTATCCGAGGGCAACGAGCAGTACTTC.

This sequence joins TRBV28 and TRBJ1-1; D is unresolved. The CDR3 contains 11 residues. Per germline, CDR1 MDHEN and CDR2 SYDVKM. V lost 2 bases to trimming and J lost 7 bases, with 5 bases between them. The CDR3: CASSLVGEAFF. The CDR3 DNA is TGTGCCAGCAGTTTAGTCGGTGAAGCTTTCTTT.

This clone appeared once. This chain links TRBV11-1 with TRBJ2-5; D remains ambiguous. Trimming took 2 bases from V and 5 from J, leaving 12 bases between them. Germline CDR1 reads SGHAT; CDR2 reads FQDESV (reference sequence). The CDR3 sequence is 14 residues long. CDR3 in DNA: TGTGCCAGCAGCTTAAAACCTTGGTCGGAGACCCAGTACTTC. This gives the protein CASSLKPWSETQYF. Variable domain in full (rest from reference TRBV11-1 and TRBJ2-5): EAEVAQSPRYKITEKSQAVAFWCDPISGHATLYWYRQILGQGPELLVQFQDESVVDDSQLPKDRFSAERLKGVDSTLKIQPAELGDSAMYLCASSLKPWSETQYFGPGTRLLVL.

The V and J genes are TRBV4-3 and TRBJ2-5; D ambiguous. CDR3 length: 14 residues. Trimming removed 1 base from V and 4 bases from J, with 10 bases in between. The germline CDR1 and CDR2 sequences are LGHNA and YSLEER. As DNA, the CDR3 is TGCGCCAGCAGCCAAGCCGGAGATGGAGAGACCCAGTACTTC. Encoded protein: CASSQAGDGETQYF.